Shown below are 12 T cell receptor beta chains from a single sample sequenced in a study of blood T cell repertoires in COVID-19. Sequenced by immunoSEQ multiplex PCR; TCRdb stores in-frame clones only, minus some. This table has under 300,000 clones, approximately 80% appearing once. The sequencing input was peripheral blood. The source is a woman between 35 and 50 years old with active or convalescent COVID-19.

Only one count was recorded for this clone. CDR3 amino acids: CSARGLLNTGELFF. CDR3 coding DNA: TGCAGTGCTCGTGGACTGTTGAACACCGGGGAGCTGTTTTTT. The chain joins TRBV20-1 to TRBJ2-2, with D perhaps TRBD2 (5 bases). The germline V gene has CDR1 DFQATT and CDR2 SNEGSKA (reference sequence). V was cut by 5 bases and J by 1 base, with 11 bases left in between. The CDR3 has 14 residues.

This clone was picked up a small number of times. The chain couples TRBV7-6 to TRBJ1-2; 7 nucleotides line up with TRBD1. The CDR3 has 14 amino acids. V trimming: 5 bases; J trimming: 2 bases; junction bases outside the gene matches: 5. Germline V gene sequence: CDR1 SGHVS, CDR2 FNYEAQ. CDR3 loop: CASSPGGTNYGYTF. CDR3 DNA: TGTGCCAGCAGCCCAGGGGGGACCAACTATGGCTACACCTTC.

This clone was seen only a few times. V is TRBV11-2 and J is TRBJ2-5, with 8 bases matching TRBD2. The trim removed 6 bases at V and 1 base at J, leaving 7 bases unmatched. Per the germline V gene, CDR1 is SGHAT and CDR2 is FQNNGV. There are 15 residues in the CDR3. The CDR3 DNA reads TGTGCCAGCAGTTCGGGGGGGCCCCCCCAAGAGACCCAGTACTTC. It yields the protein CASSSGGPPQETQYF.

This clone was seen only once. V usage is TRBV5-1 and J usage is TRBJ1-4; 7 bases are a match to TRBD1. Germline lookup yields CDR1 SGHRS and CDR2 YFSETQ. The CDR3 has 15 residues. Trimming took 3 bases from V and 7 from J; bases not matched to a gene: 9. CDR3 residues: CASSSDTKGAEKLFF. The CDR3 DNA reads TGCGCCAGCAGCTCCGACACCAAGGGGGCTGAAAAACTGTTTTTT.

CDR3 amino acids: CASRGTGVEAGELFF. CDR3 coding DNA: TGTGCCAGCAGGGGGACAGGGGTAGAAGCCGGGGAGCTGTTTTTT. The J gene is TRBJ2-2, the V gene TRBV27, with 10 bases aligning to TRBD1. There are 15 residues in the CDR3. The V segment lost 6 bases and the J segment 6 bases; nucleotides outside the gene matches: 7. Germline V gives CDR1 MNHEY, CDR2 SMNVEV (reference sequence).

The gene calls are TRBV28 and TRBJ2-2; D is possibly TRBD1 (6 bases). V was cut by 6 bases and J by 0 bases, with 14 bases left in between. CDR1 is MDHEN and CDR2 is SYDVKM in the germline V gene. The CDR3 contains 16 residues. This chain's CDR3 is CASRSNRVPNTGELFF. CDR3 bases: TGTGCCAGCAGGTCCAACAGGGTACCGAACACCGGGGAGCTGTTTTTT.

This chain connects TRBV19 to TRBJ1-6; D is perhaps TRBD1 (5 bases). Looked up from germline, CDR1 is LNHDA and CDR2 is SQIVND (reference sequence). Trimming took 5 bases from V and 7 from J, leaving 12 bases between them. This CDR3 comprises 14 residues. The chain's CDR3 is CASSPGLSNSPLHF. The CDR3 nucleotides read TGTGCCAGTAGTCCGGGACTGTCCAATTCACCCCTCCACTTT.

The CDR3 here is CASSEIAGDLSEQYV. For the CDR3, the DNA is TGTGCCAGCAGTGAAATAGCGGGGGATTTATCCGAGCAGTACGTC. This chain connects TRBV2 to TRBJ2-7; TRBD2 aligns across 9 bases. The V gene end was trimmed by 2 bases and the J gene end by 6 bases; junction bases not matched to a gene: 8. CDR1 is SNHLY and CDR2 is FYNNEI in the germline V gene. This CDR3 comprises 15 residues.

V usage is TRBV2 and J usage is TRBJ2-1; TRBD2 agrees at 12 bases. V was clipped by 11 bases and J by 8 bases; unmatched bases: 7. The CDR3 has 13 amino acids. The germline CDR1 and CDR2 sequences are SNHLY and FYNNEI. Written as DNA, the CDR3 is TGTGCCCACTCCCGGACTAGCGGGGATGAGCAGTTCTTC. Translation: CAHSRTSGDEQFF.

The chain joins TRBV5-1 to TRBJ2-2; 8 bases fit TRBD1. CDR1 is SGHRS, CDR2 YFSETQ, per germline. J lost 4 bases, V lost 4 bases, and 3 bases had no gene match. CDR3 length equals 14 residues. CDR3: CASSTQGATGELFF. The CDR3 coding sequence is TGCGCCAGCAGCACCCAGGGGGCCACCGGGGAGCTGTTTTTT. Full variable domain (outside the CDR3, taken from reference TRBV5-1 and TRBJ2-2): KAGVTQTPRYLIKTRGQQVTLSCSPISGHRSVSWYQQTPGQGLQFLFEYFSETQRNKGNFPGRFSGRQFSNSRSEMNVSTLELGDSALYLCASSTQGATGELFFGEGSRLTVL.

This chain joins TRBV6-5 and TRBJ1-2; D is ambiguous. The CDR3 runs 13 residues. The germline gives CDR1 MNHEY, CDR2 SVGAGI. Trimming pared 6 bases from V and 8 bases from J, leaving 16 bases between. The DNA of the CDR3 is TGTGCCAGCAGCATCCCCGGCGGGAGGGGCTACACCTTC. As protein: CASSIPGGRGYTF.

The chain recombines TRBV3-1 (or the pseudogene TRBV3-2) with TRBJ2-3, with TRBD2 matching over 9 bases. The germline V gene encodes CDR1 LGHDT and CDR2 YNNKEL (reference sequence). The J segment lost 5 bases and the V segment lost 3 bases, leaving 12 bases of the junction unmatched. This CDR3 region has 17 residues. The CDR3 nucleotides read TGTGCCAGCAGCCATTTCCCCAGCGGGGGGCTGGGAGATACGCAGTATTTT. It encodes CASSHFPSGGLGDTQYF.